This TCR beta chain was captured in a study of blood T cells in healthy people across ages. Notes on the study in general: TCR beta diversity tracked closely with naive T cell percentage. Diversity was estimated from one million T cells, and these estimates were considered underestimates.

Alongside a J-beta primer mix, a sample-barcoded 5' primer served in a second PCR lasting about 7 to 11 cycles. TCRdb fed the 5' RACE reads into MiXCR, producing one record per CDR3 protein. The sample lists 650,000 to 700,000 distinct CDR3 sequences, more than 45% occurring once. A remark on this clonotype: What it binds is unknown. A much more abundant neighbour one base away suggests this may be a read error.

Germline lookup yields CDR1 SGHRS and CDR2 YFSETQ. This CDR3 has 11 residues. They isolated at least 7 million PBMCs from each sample. Extractions gave at least 5.5 micrograms of total RNA per sample. The sequenced material came from blood. The V gene is TRBV5-1, the J gene TRBJ2-1; D remains ambiguous. This clonotype was sampled from a woman older than 75 in good health. The CDR3 coding sequence is TGCGCCAGCAGCTTGAGCCACTATGAGTTATTC. Translating gives CASSLSHYELF.